This TCR beta chain was sequenced during a study of shared clonotypes between healthy human individuals. Study-wide results and limits: The donor pool, a small one, limited the genetic and exposure-history diversity represented.

Deep-level running was used for the assay. Assay used: immunoSEQ multiplex PCR; TCRdb lists only in-frame clones, some missing. The sample carries about 1.5 million clones, 95% to 99% recorded once. The CDR3 is 16 amino acids. Germline CDR1 and CDR2: LNHDA and SQIVND (reference sequence). V was cut by 7 bases and J by 4 bases, with 20 bases left in between. On this clone: The antigen is unknown.

V and J are TRBV19 and TRBJ2-1; tentatively, D is TRBD1 or TRBD2 (5 bases each). Sequencing was carried out using naive CD4+ T cells sorted from blood. Specified subset: CD45RA+ positively selected. This TCR came from a man aged 25-45 years in good health. The CDR3: CASTPRDPSSYNEQFF. DNA for the CDR3: TGTGCCAGTACCCCTAGGGACCCCAGTTCTTACAATGAGCAGTTCTTC. The full variable domain, completed using reference TRBV19 and TRBJ2-1, is DGGITQSPKYLFRKEGQNVTLSCEQNLNHDAMYWYRQDPGQGLRLIYYSQIVNDFQKGDIAEGYSVSREKKESFPLTVTSAQKNPTAFYLCASTPRDPSSYNEQFFGPGTRLTVL.